Listed below are T cell receptor beta chains from one sample, sequenced in a study of T cells in Graves' hyperthyroidism and ophthalmopathy. MiXCR was run by TCRdb on the multiplex PCR reads, yielding one entry per CDR3 protein. Found here are about 700,000 distinct CDR3 sequences, 14% of them singletons; the top ten hold 9.5% to 13%. Source material: blood. Every receptor here comes from a woman between 18 and 29 years old with Graves' hyperthyroidism. The CDR3 runs from the conserved cysteine through the conserved F or W. D genes are given only for firm matches. Not every row has a clone size; where given, it reads once, few, many or a size class.

CDR3aa: CASSLEAAYKTEQYF; CDR3nt: TGTGCCAGCAGCTTAGAGGCAGCCTACAAGACGGAGCAGTACTTC; abundance: many; j_gene: TRBJ2-7; v_gene: TRBV11-1; d_gene: NA
CDR3aa: CASRGTGVTGELFF; CDR3nt: TGTGCCAGCAGGGGTACAGGGGTCACCGGGGAGCTGTTTTTT; abundance: many; j_gene: TRBJ2-2; v_gene: TRBV2; d_gene: TRBD1
CDR3aa: CASSPPEGTGQETQYF; CDR3nt: TGTGCCAGCAGTCCCCCTGAGGGGACGGGCCAAGAGACCCAGTACTTC; abundance: few; j_gene: TRBJ2-5; v_gene: TRBV28; d_gene: NA
CDR3aa: CAISSKPGTSVYNEQFF; CDR3nt: TGTGCCATCAGTTCGAAACCCGGGACTAGCGTCTACAATGAGCAGTTCTTC; abundance: NA; j_gene: TRBJ2-1; v_gene: TRBV10-3; d_gene: TRBD2
CDR3aa: CAWDRASGYTF; CDR3nt: TGTGCCTGGGACCGTGCCAGCGGCTACACCTTC; abundance: many; j_gene: TRBJ1-2; v_gene: TRBV30; d_gene: NA
CDR3aa: CSVPLVIGYGYTF; CDR3nt: TGCAGTGTTCCCCTAGTTATAGGCTATGGCTACACCTTC; abundance: many; j_gene: TRBJ1-2; v_gene: TRBV20-1; d_gene: NA
CDR3aa: CASSQAREHNEQFF; CDR3nt: TGTGCCAGCAGCCAGGCACGGGAGCACAATGAGCAGTTCTTC; abundance: NA; j_gene: TRBJ2-1; v_gene: TRBV7-9; d_gene: NA
CDR3aa: CASSLGPRQPQHF; CDR3nt: TGTGCCAGCAGCTTAGGCCCCAGGCAGCCCCAGCATTTT; abundance: NA; j_gene: TRBJ1-5; v_gene: TRBV7-2; d_gene: NA
CDR3aa: CSARGGLAGSYEQYF; CDR3nt: TGCAGTGCTAGGGGAGGACTAGCGGGTTCCTACGAGCAGTACTTC; abundance: NA; j_gene: TRBJ2-7; v_gene: TRBV20-1; d_gene: TRBD2
CDR3aa: CASTNPPGELFF; CDR3nt: TGTGCCAGCACCAACCCCCCCGGGGAGCTGTTTTTT; abundance: many; j_gene: TRBJ2-2; v_gene: TRBV6-1; d_gene: NA
CDR3aa: CASSLAVRYSTEDTEAFF; CDR3nt: TGTGCCAGCAGTTTGGCCGTCAGGTATTCGACGGAGGACACTGAAGCTTTCTTT; abundance: NA; j_gene: TRBJ1-1; v_gene: TRBV6-5; d_gene: NA
CDR3aa: CASSCLGTGTNYGYTF; CDR3nt: TGTGCCAGCAGTTGCCTAGGGACAGGGACTAACTATGGCTACACCTTC; abundance: many; j_gene: TRBJ1-2; v_gene: TRBV28; d_gene: TRBD1
CDR3aa: CASSVERAGKNTQYF; CDR3nt: TGTGCCAGCAGCGTAGAGAGGGCAGGGAAGAATACGCAGTATTTT; abundance: few; j_gene: TRBJ2-3; v_gene: TRBV9; d_gene: NA
CDR3aa: CASSQVRGDNTEAFF; CDR3nt: TGTGCCAGCAGCCAAGTCAGGGGGGATAACACTGAAGCTTTCTTT; abundance: many; j_gene: TRBJ1-1; v_gene: TRBV3-1; d_gene: TRBD1
CDR3aa: CASSQHGEGSYNEQFF; CDR3nt: TGTGCCAGCAGCCAGCACGGGGAAGGGTCCTACAATGAGCAGTTCTTC; abundance: NA; j_gene: TRBJ2-1; v_gene: TRBV28; d_gene: NA
CDR3aa: CASSLRWGAVATEAFF; CDR3nt: TGCGCCAGCAGCTTGCGTTGGGGGGCAGTGGCCACTGAAGCTTTCTTT; abundance: NA; j_gene: TRBJ1-1; v_gene: TRBV5-1; d_gene: NA
CDR3aa: CASATGTGTGELFF; CDR3nt: TGTGCCTCGGCGACCGGGACAGGGACCGGGGAGCTGTTTTTT; abundance: few; j_gene: TRBJ2-2; v_gene: TRBV30; d_gene: TRBD1
CDR3aa: CASSPAGGKVAYEQFF; CDR3nt: TGTGCCAGCAGCCCAGCAGGAGGGAAGGTGGCCTACGAGCAGTTCTTC; abundance: NA; j_gene: TRBJ2-1; v_gene: TRBV5-5; d_gene: NA
CDR3aa: CASSSLSSARQLSTDTQYF; CDR3nt: TGTGCCAGCAGTTCACTTTCTAGCGCCAGACAACTTAGCACAGATACGCAGTATTTT; abundance: many; j_gene: TRBJ2-3; v_gene: TRBV12-3/TRBV12-4; d_gene: NA
CDR3aa: CSVEDFSEQYF; CDR3nt: TGCAGCGTTGAAGATTTTTCCGAGCAGTACTTC; abundance: many; j_gene: TRBJ2-7; v_gene: TRBV29-1; d_gene: NA
CDR3aa: CASSLTSIGTVNTEAFF; CDR3nt: TGTGCCAGCAGCTTAACGTCCATAGGGACGGTAAACACTGAAGCTTTCTTT; abundance: many; j_gene: TRBJ1-1; v_gene: TRBV7-3; d_gene: NA
CDR3aa: CASSSETENYEQYF; CDR3nt: TGTGCCAGCAGCTCGGAGACCGAAAACTACGAGCAGTACTTC; abundance: few; j_gene: TRBJ2-7; v_gene: TRBV7-2; d_gene: NA
CDR3aa: CSARQTNYGYTF; CDR3nt: TGCAGTGCTAGACAGACTAACTATGGCTACACCTTC; abundance: NA; j_gene: TRBJ1-2; v_gene: TRBV20-1; d_gene: NA
CDR3aa: CASSLVVGLAGAKDTQYF; CDR3nt: TGTGCCAGCAGCTTAGTAGTCGGACTAGCGGGAGCTAAAGATACGCAGTATTTT; abundance: many; j_gene: TRBJ2-3; v_gene: TRBV7-8; d_gene: TRBD2
CDR3aa: CATSDYDWQGTQYF; CDR3nt: TGTGCCACCAGTGATTACGACTGGCAAGGTACGCAGTATTTT; abundance: NA; j_gene: TRBJ2-3; v_gene: TRBV24-1; d_gene: NA
CDR3aa: CASSPEAGGAREQYF; CDR3nt: TGCGCCAGCAGCCCTGAAGCGGGAGGAGCGCGAGAGCAGTACTTC; abundance: NA; j_gene: TRBJ2-7; v_gene: TRBV4-1; d_gene: TRBD2
CDR3aa: CASSRMAQSQETQYF; CDR3nt: TGTGCCAGCAGCCGAATGGCCCAATCTCAAGAGACCCAGTACTTC; abundance: many; j_gene: TRBJ2-5; v_gene: TRBV11-2; d_gene: NA
CDR3aa: CSARVPTSYYEQYF; CDR3nt: TGCAGTGCTAGAGTCCCGACTAGTTACTACGAGCAGTACTTC; abundance: few; j_gene: TRBJ2-7; v_gene: TRBV20-1; d_gene: NA
CDR3aa: CASGTILGLEAFF; CDR3nt: TGTGCCAGCGGTACGATTCTGGGTCTTGAAGCTTTCTTT; abundance: NA; j_gene: TRBJ1-1; v_gene: TRBV28; d_gene: NA
CDR3aa: CAWRMRNEQFF; CDR3nt: TGTGCCTGGAGGATGAGGAATGAGCAGTTCTTC; abundance: many; j_gene: TRBJ2-1; v_gene: TRBV30; d_gene: NA
CDR3aa: CASTSPRDGIDGDTQYF; CDR3nt: TGTGCCAGCACCTCACCGCGGGACGGAATCGATGGAGATACGCAGTATTTT; abundance: few; j_gene: TRBJ2-3; v_gene: TRBV28; d_gene: NA
CDR3aa: CASSLPVADTQYF; CDR3nt: TGTGCCAGCAGTTTACCCGTGGCAGATACGCAGTATTTT; abundance: few; j_gene: TRBJ2-3; v_gene: TRBV12-3/TRBV12-4; d_gene: NA
CDR3aa: CASSFGNQNNEQFF; CDR3nt: TGTGCCAGCAGCTTTGGTAACCAGAACAATGAGCAGTTCTTC; abundance: many; j_gene: TRBJ2-1; v_gene: TRBV5-6; d_gene: NA
CDR3aa: CASTTLEGRRAFF; CDR3nt: TGTGCCAGTACCACTTTGGAGGGGCGCAGAGCTTTCTTT; abundance: few; j_gene: TRBJ1-1; v_gene: TRBV19; d_gene: NA
CDR3aa: CASSQEEGAPLYEQYF; CDR3nt: TGTGCCAGCAGCCAAGAGGAGGGGGCACCCCTCTACGAGCAGTACTTC; abundance: many; j_gene: TRBJ2-7; v_gene: TRBV3-1; d_gene: NA
CDR3aa: CASSWRGDEQFF; CDR3nt: TGTGCCAGCAGTTGGAGGGGGGATGAGCAGTTCTTC; abundance: NA; j_gene: TRBJ2-1; v_gene: TRBV6-2/TRBV6-3; d_gene: NA
CDR3aa: CASSEEVWGQVYEQYF; CDR3nt: TGTGCCAGCAGTGAAGAGGTTTGGGGGCAGGTCTACGAGCAGTACTTC; abundance: many; j_gene: TRBJ2-7; v_gene: TRBV6-1; d_gene: NA
CDR3aa: CASSYSTGAYEQYF; CDR3nt: TGTGCCAGCAGTTACTCGACAGGGGCCTACGAGCAGTACTTC; abundance: many; j_gene: TRBJ2-7; v_gene: TRBV6-6; d_gene: TRBD1
CDR3aa: CASSLLGKYSPLHF; CDR3nt: TGTGCCAGCAGTTTACTAGGGAAGTATTCACCCCTCCACTTT; abundance: few; j_gene: TRBJ1-6; v_gene: TRBV12-3/TRBV12-4; d_gene: NA
CDR3aa: CSVEGLSVGAYNEQFF; CDR3nt: TGCAGCGTTGAAGGTCTTTCCGTCGGGGCCTACAATGAGCAGTTCTTC; abundance: few; j_gene: TRBJ2-1; v_gene: TRBV29-1; d_gene: NA
CDR3aa: CASSLETYLSYNEQFF; CDR3nt: TGTGCCAGCAGCTTGGAGACCTACCTCTCCTACAATGAGCAGTTCTTC; abundance: many; j_gene: TRBJ2-1; v_gene: TRBV5-6; d_gene: NA
CDR3aa: CASSNRGLAESNEQYF; CDR3nt: TGTGCCAGCTCAAACCGCGGACTAGCGGAGTCCAATGAGCAGTACTTC; abundance: NA; j_gene: TRBJ2-7; v_gene: TRBV18; d_gene: TRBD2
CDR3aa: CASSLLRNEQFF; CDR3nt: TGTGCCAGCAGCCTACTAAGAAATGAGCAGTTCTTC; abundance: many; j_gene: TRBJ2-1; v_gene: TRBV5-6; d_gene: NA
CDR3aa: CASSLSTPMDGGNTEAFF; CDR3nt: TGTGCCAGCAGTTTATCGACACCGATGGATGGAGGGAACACTGAAGCTTTCTTT; abundance: many; j_gene: TRBJ1-1; v_gene: TRBV27; d_gene: NA
CDR3aa: CAWRGTPNTGELFF; CDR3nt: TGTGCCTGGAGGGGGACGCCGAACACCGGGGAGCTGTTTTTT; abundance: once; j_gene: TRBJ2-2; v_gene: TRBV30; d_gene: NA
CDR3aa: CASSLYGASYNEQFF; CDR3nt: TGTGCCAGCAGTTTATATGGGGCTTCCTACAATGAGCAGTTCTTC; abundance: many; j_gene: TRBJ2-1; v_gene: TRBV28; d_gene: NA
CDR3aa: CASSPGQAYGYTF; CDR3nt: TGTGCCAGCAGCCCGGGACAGGCCTATGGCTACACCTTC; abundance: many; j_gene: TRBJ1-2; v_gene: TRBV12-3/TRBV12-4; d_gene: TRBD1
CDR3aa: CASSAQSVAEAFF; CDR3nt: TGTGCCAGCAGTGCCCAATCAGTCGCTGAAGCTTTCTTT; abundance: many; j_gene: TRBJ1-1; v_gene: TRBV28; d_gene: NA
CDR3aa: CASSLTRLNYGYTF; CDR3nt: TGTGCCAGCAGCTTAACCCGGCTTAACTATGGCTACACCTTC; abundance: NA; j_gene: TRBJ1-2; v_gene: TRBV7-9; d_gene: NA
CDR3aa: CASSQEGAEGNQPQHF; CDR3nt: TGTGCCAGCAGCCAAGAAGGGGCGGAGGGCAATCAGCCCCAGCATTTT; abundance: many; j_gene: TRBJ1-5; v_gene: TRBV4-2; d_gene: NA
CDR3aa: CASSSTGSEQYF; CDR3nt: TGTGCCAGCAGCTCGACAGGGAGCGAGCAGTACTTC; abundance: many; j_gene: TRBJ2-7; v_gene: TRBV7-2; d_gene: TRBD1
CDR3aa: CSVEGAGQADEAFF; CDR3nt: TGCAGCGTTGAAGGGGCAGGACAGGCGGATGAAGCTTTCTTT; abundance: many; j_gene: TRBJ1-1; v_gene: TRBV29-1; d_gene: TRBD1
CDR3aa: CASSRGAGGQPQHF; CDR3nt: TGTGCCAGTAGTCGCGGGGCCGGGGGTCAGCCCCAGCATTTT; abundance: NA; j_gene: TRBJ1-5; v_gene: TRBV19; d_gene: NA
CDR3aa: CASRDLADTDTQYF; CDR3nt: TGTGCCAGCAGAGACCTAGCGGACACAGATACGCAGTATTTT; abundance: NA; j_gene: TRBJ2-3; v_gene: TRBV6-1; d_gene: TRBD2
CDR3aa: CASSYGGVDTDTQYF; CDR3nt: TGTGCCAGCAGTTACGGGGGAGTGGACACAGATACGCAGTATTTT; abundance: few; j_gene: TRBJ2-3; v_gene: TRBV6-5; d_gene: NA